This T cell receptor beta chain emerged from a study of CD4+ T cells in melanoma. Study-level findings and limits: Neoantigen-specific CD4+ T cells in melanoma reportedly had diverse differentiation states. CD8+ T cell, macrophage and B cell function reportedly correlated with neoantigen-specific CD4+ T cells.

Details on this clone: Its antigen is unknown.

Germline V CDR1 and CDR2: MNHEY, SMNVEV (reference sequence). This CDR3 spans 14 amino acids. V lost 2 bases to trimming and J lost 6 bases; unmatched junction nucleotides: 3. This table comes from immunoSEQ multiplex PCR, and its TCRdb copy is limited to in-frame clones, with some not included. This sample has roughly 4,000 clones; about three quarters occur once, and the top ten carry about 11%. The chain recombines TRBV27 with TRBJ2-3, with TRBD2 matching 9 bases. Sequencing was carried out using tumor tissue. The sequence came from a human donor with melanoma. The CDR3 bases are TGTGCCAGCAGTTTACGCCTAGCGGGGGATACGCAGTATTTT. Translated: CASSLRLAGDTQYF.